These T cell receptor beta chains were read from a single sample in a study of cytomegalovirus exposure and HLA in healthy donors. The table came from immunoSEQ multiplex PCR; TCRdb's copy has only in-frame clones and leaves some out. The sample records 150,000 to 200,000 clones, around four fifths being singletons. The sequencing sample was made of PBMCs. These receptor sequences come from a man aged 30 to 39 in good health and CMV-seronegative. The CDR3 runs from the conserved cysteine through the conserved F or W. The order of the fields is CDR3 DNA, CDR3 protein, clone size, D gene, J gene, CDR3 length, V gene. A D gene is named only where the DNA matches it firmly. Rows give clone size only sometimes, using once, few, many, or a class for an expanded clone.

CDR3nt: TGCAGCGTACGGACAGGGGAATCAAGGCCCCAGCATTTT
CDR3aa: CSVRTGESRPQHF
abundance: -
d_gene: TRBD1
j_gene: TRBJ1-5
len: 13
v_gene: TRBV29-1

CDR3nt: TGTGCCAGCAGCTTAGGTCCTGGACTAGGGCCCTACAATGAGCAGTTCTTC
CDR3aa: CASSLGPGLGPYNEQFF
abundance: -
d_gene: TRBD2
j_gene: TRBJ2-1
len: 17
v_gene: TRBV11-2

CDR3nt: TGTGCCAGCAGCTTAGACTCCACCGAGACCCAGTACTTC
CDR3aa: CASSLDSTETQYF
abundance: -
d_gene: -
j_gene: TRBJ2-5
len: 13
v_gene: TRBV13

CDR3nt: TGTGCCAGCAGCGGGGGTAGCGGGGGCCTTGACTACGAGCAGTACTTC
CDR3aa: CASSGGSGGLDYEQYF
abundance: -
d_gene: TRBD2
j_gene: TRBJ2-7
len: 16
v_gene: TRBV9

CDR3nt: TGTGCCAGCAGCTTAGAGTATAGCCTTAATGAAAAACTGTTTTTT
CDR3aa: CASSLEYSLNEKLFF
abundance: -
d_gene: -
j_gene: TRBJ1-4
len: 15
v_gene: TRBV11-2

CDR3nt: TGTGCCAGCAGTTTTCTTGCGGGGGGAGGGGAGACCCAGTACTTC
CDR3aa: CASSFLAGGGETQYF
abundance: -
d_gene: TRBD2
j_gene: TRBJ2-5
len: 15
v_gene: TRBV28

CDR3nt: TGCGCCAGCAGCTTGTGGGGCACCGACTACGAGCAGTACTTC
CDR3aa: CASSLWGTDYEQYF
abundance: once
d_gene: -
j_gene: TRBJ2-7
len: 14
v_gene: TRBV5-1

CDR3nt: TGTGCCAGCACTCGACAGAGCTGGACCGGGGAGCTGTTTTTT
CDR3aa: CASTRQSWTGELFF
abundance: -
d_gene: -
j_gene: TRBJ2-2
len: 14
v_gene: TRBV28

CDR3nt: TGTGCCTGGAAACACAAGTCAGGGGCCCCCCTCTATCCCCAGCATTTT
CDR3aa: CAWKHKSGAPLYPQHF
abundance: -
d_gene: -
j_gene: TRBJ1-5
len: 16
v_gene: TRBV30

CDR3nt: TGTGCCAGCAAAGGCGGGAGGGTCGGAGATACGCAGTATTTT
CDR3aa: CASKGGRVGDTQYF
abundance: -
d_gene: TRBD2
j_gene: TRBJ2-3
len: 14
v_gene: TRBV7-2

CDR3nt: TGCGCCAGCAGCTTGGACCAGGGAACTGAAGCTTTCTTT
CDR3aa: CASSLDQGTEAFF
abundance: -
d_gene: -
j_gene: TRBJ1-1
len: 13
v_gene: TRBV5-1

CDR3nt: TGTGCCAGCACCTCTCCCGGTGGACTCCTATTTACGCAGTATTTT
CDR3aa: CASTSPGGLLFTQYF
abundance: once
d_gene: -
j_gene: TRBJ2-3
len: 15
v_gene: TRBV6-6

CDR3nt: TGCGCCAGCAGCCAAGCGGGGACAGGGCTTTACACCGGGGAGCTGTTTTTT
CDR3aa: CASSQAGTGLYTGELFF
abundance: -
d_gene: TRBD1
j_gene: TRBJ2-2
len: 17
v_gene: TRBV4-1

CDR3nt: TGTGCCAGCAGTGCTGAGGGAAACTATGGCTACACCTTC
CDR3aa: CASSAEGNYGYTF
abundance: -
d_gene: -
j_gene: TRBJ1-2
len: 13
v_gene: TRBV2

CDR3nt: TGCGCCAGCAGCTCGCGACTAGCGGCGGGGGGGGAGCAGTACTTC
CDR3aa: CASSSRLAAGGEQYF
abundance: -
d_gene: TRBD2
j_gene: TRBJ2-7
len: 15
v_gene: TRBV5-1

CDR3nt: TGTGCCAGCAGCTTAAAGGGGCAGGGAGGAACTGAAGCTTTCTTT
CDR3aa: CASSLKGQGGTEAFF
abundance: -
d_gene: -
j_gene: TRBJ1-1
len: 15
v_gene: TRBV7-3

CDR3nt: TGTGCCAGCAGCTTCGACTACGCCTACAATGAGCAGTTCTTC
CDR3aa: CASSFDYAYNEQFF
abundance: -
d_gene: -
j_gene: TRBJ2-1
len: 14
v_gene: TRBV7-9

CDR3nt: TGTGCCAGTAGTATAGTCCGGGGCACCGGGGAGCTGTTTTTT
CDR3aa: CASSIVRGTGELFF
abundance: -
d_gene: -
j_gene: TRBJ2-2
len: 14
v_gene: TRBV19

CDR3nt: TGTGCCAGCAGCCCCTGGGCGGGGACTCTACAGGGGGAGCAGTTCTTC
CDR3aa: CASSPWAGTLQGEQFF
abundance: -
d_gene: -
j_gene: TRBJ2-1
len: 16
v_gene: TRBV7-3

CDR3nt: TGTGCCAGCAGCTCACAGGCGGTTAAGGATAACAATGAGCAGTTCTTC
CDR3aa: CASSSQAVKDNNEQFF
abundance: -
d_gene: -
j_gene: TRBJ2-1
len: 16
v_gene: TRBV7-3

CDR3nt: TGTGCCATCAGTCCCGGGACTAGGGGCTCCTACGAGCAGTACTTC
CDR3aa: CAISPGTRGSYEQYF
abundance: once
d_gene: TRBD2
j_gene: TRBJ2-7
len: 15
v_gene: TRBV10-3

CDR3nt: TGTGCCAGCAGCTTAGAGACAGGGGAGTACGAGCAGTACTTC
CDR3aa: CASSLETGEYEQYF
abundance: -
d_gene: TRBD1
j_gene: TRBJ2-7
len: 14
v_gene: TRBV7-2

CDR3nt: TGTGCCAGCAGTTTAACCCTGGGGCGGCTACATGGCTACACCTTC
CDR3aa: CASSLTLGRLHGYTF
abundance: -
d_gene: -
j_gene: TRBJ1-2
len: 15
v_gene: TRBV27

CDR3nt: TGTGCCAGCAGCAGCGGACTAGCATCAGATACGCAGTATTTT
CDR3aa: CASSSGLASDTQYF
abundance: -
d_gene: TRBD2
j_gene: TRBJ2-3
len: 14
v_gene: TRBV5-4

CDR3nt: TGCGCCAGCAGCCAGGCGATGGACGGGACCTATAATTCACCCCTCCACTTT
CDR3aa: CASSQAMDGTYNSPLHF
abundance: -
d_gene: -
j_gene: TRBJ1-6
len: 17
v_gene: TRBV4-3

CDR3nt: TGCGCCAGCAGCCAAGATCGGGGGTACGTCACTAATGAAAAACTGTTTTTT
CDR3aa: CASSQDRGYVTNEKLFF
abundance: -
d_gene: -
j_gene: TRBJ1-4
len: 17
v_gene: TRBV4-3

CDR3nt: TGTGCCAGCAGCTTAGATCTTAATCAGCCCCAGCATTTT
CDR3aa: CASSLDLNQPQHF
abundance: -
d_gene: -
j_gene: TRBJ1-5
len: 13
v_gene: TRBV11-2

CDR3nt: TGTGCCTGGATTCTTCAGGGTGTCACTGAAGCTTTCTTT
CDR3aa: CAWILQGVTEAFF
abundance: -
d_gene: -
j_gene: TRBJ1-1
len: 13
v_gene: TRBV30

CDR3nt: TGTGCCAGCAGCCAACCCAACAGGGTCGCCCAAGATGGCTACACCTTC
CDR3aa: CASSQPNRVAQDGYTF
abundance: -
d_gene: -
j_gene: TRBJ1-2
len: 16
v_gene: TRBV7-2

CDR3nt: TGTGCCAGCAGCCCTCTAGCGGGGGGAAGGGAGACCCAGTACTTC
CDR3aa: CASSPLAGGRETQYF
abundance: -
d_gene: TRBD2
j_gene: TRBJ2-5
len: 15
v_gene: TRBV14

CDR3nt: TGTGCCAGCAGTTTAGGTGGACAGGGTTCGTTTGGCTACACCTTC
CDR3aa: CASSLGGQGSFGYTF
abundance: -
d_gene: TRBD1
j_gene: TRBJ1-2
len: 15
v_gene: TRBV27

CDR3nt: TGTGCCAGCAGCTTAGTCCCGGGGGACGGAGGCAATGAAAAACTGTTTTTT
CDR3aa: CASSLVPGDGGNEKLFF
abundance: -
d_gene: -
j_gene: TRBJ1-4
len: 17
v_gene: TRBV7-6

CDR3nt: TGTGCCAGCAGCTTGATGGTGAGACTAGAGGGGAGCAATGAGCAGTTCTTC
CDR3aa: CASSLMVRLEGSNEQFF
abundance: -
d_gene: -
j_gene: TRBJ2-1
len: 17
v_gene: TRBV5-6

CDR3nt: TGCGCCAGCAGCTTGCTGGGGGGAGAAAAACTGTTTTTT
CDR3aa: CASSLLGGEKLFF
abundance: -
d_gene: -
j_gene: TRBJ1-4
len: 13
v_gene: TRBV4-3

CDR3nt: TGTGCCAGCACCGAAGGACAGCCGTACAATGAGCAGTTCTTC
CDR3aa: CASTEGQPYNEQFF
abundance: -
d_gene: -
j_gene: TRBJ2-1
len: 14
v_gene: TRBV2

CDR3nt: TGTGCCAGCAGCGAGTCGGGATTTAACTATGGCTACACCTTC
CDR3aa: CASSESGFNYGYTF
abundance: -
d_gene: -
j_gene: TRBJ1-2
len: 14
v_gene: TRBV7-9

CDR3nt: TGCGCCAGCAGCCAGGAAGCTAGCGGGGCTCACAATGAGCAGTTCTTC
CDR3aa: CASSQEASGAHNEQFF
abundance: -
d_gene: TRBD2
j_gene: TRBJ2-1
len: 16
v_gene: TRBV5-1

CDR3nt: TGTGCTAGCAGCTTAGGAACAGGGGCTTTAAATGAAAAACTGTTTTTT
CDR3aa: CASSLGTGALNEKLFF
abundance: -
d_gene: TRBD1
j_gene: TRBJ1-4
len: 16
v_gene: TRBV7-7

CDR3nt: TGTGCCAGCGGACAGGGTTTCAATGAAAAACTGTTTTTT
CDR3aa: CASGQGFNEKLFF
abundance: few
d_gene: TRBD1
j_gene: TRBJ1-4
len: 13
v_gene: TRBV6-6

CDR3nt: TGTGCCAGCAACGACAGACTGGATGCGGCCGGCTACACCTTC
CDR3aa: CASNDRLDAAGYTF
abundance: -
d_gene: -
j_gene: TRBJ1-2
len: 14
v_gene: TRBV6-1

CDR3nt: TGTGCCAGTAGTATAGCAGTGTCTTGGGAAAAACTGTTTTTT
CDR3aa: CASSIAVSWEKLFF
abundance: few
d_gene: -
j_gene: TRBJ1-4
len: 14
v_gene: TRBV19

CDR3nt: TGTGCCAGCAGCTTAGGAGGTACTCTCTCCTACGAGCAGTACTTC
CDR3aa: CASSLGGTLSYEQYF
abundance: -
d_gene: -
j_gene: TRBJ2-7
len: 15
v_gene: TRBV7-9